These 5 T cell receptor beta chains were sequenced from one sample in a study of blood T cell repertoires in COVID-19. TCRdb's copy holds only in-frame clones and misses some; the assay was immunoSEQ multiplex PCR. The data show 60,000 to 75,000 clones, 80% to 90% seen once. The sample comprised peripheral blood. These receptors all stem from a human donor in a cohort sampled during active COVID-19.

This clone was counted only a few times. The chain links TRBV7-9 to TRBJ2-7; 8 bases agree with TRBD2. V was pared by 5 bases and J by 1 base, with 7 bases of the junction left unmatched. The CDR3 contains 15 residues. Looked up from germline, CDR1 is SEHNR and CDR2 is FQNEAQ (reference sequence). The CDR3 DNA follows: TGTGCCAGCAGCATTTTTAGCGGGACTTCCTACGAGCAGTACTTC. Amino acids: CASSIFSGTSYEQYF.

This clone was detected once. This sequence joins TRBV10-3 and TRBJ1-2; TRBD1 agrees at 7 bases. The CDR3 extends over 11 amino acids. V trimming: 7 bases; J trimming: 5 bases; junction bases outside the gene matches: 1. In germline, CDR1 is ENHRY, CDR2 SYGVKD. The CDR3 loop reads CAITGGYGYTF. As DNA, the CDR3 is TGTGCCATCACAGGGGGATATGGCTACACCTTC.

This chain connects TRBV6-2 or TRBV6-3 to TRBJ2-5, with 7 bases matching TRBD1. Unmatched junction bases numbered 4, after V lost 5 bases and J lost 1 base. The CDR3 runs 14 residues. Per the germline V gene, CDR1 is MNHEY and CDR2 is SVGEGT. The CDR3 DNA is TGTGCCAGCAGTCGGGGACAGCTCCAAGAGACCCAGTACTTC. This sequence encodes CASSRGQLQETQYF.

The chain employs TRBV13 and TRBJ2-1; 11 bases line up with TRBD2. This CDR3 is 13 amino acids long. V shed 2 bases and J 14 bases; nucleotides not matched to a gene: 5. Germline V gene sequence: CDR1 PRHDT, CDR2 FYEKMQ (reference sequence). The CDR3 DNA follows: TGTGCCAGCAGCTTATTTCTAGCGGGAGGAAAGTTCTTC. Its protein product is CASSLFLAGGKFF.

The gene calls are TRBV28 and TRBJ1-5; tentatively, D is TRBD1 (6 bases). V lost 3 bases and J 3 bases, leaving 9 bases between the germline ends. Germline-derived CDR1 and CDR2 are MDHEN and SYDVKM. The CDR3 runs 14 residues. The CDR3: CASSFGQNNQPQHF. CDR3 sequence (DNA): TGTGCCAGCAGTTTCGGACAGAACAATCAGCCCCAGCATTTT.